These T cell receptor beta chains were read from a single sample in a study of cytomegalovirus exposure and HLA in healthy donors. The assay was immunoSEQ multiplex PCR, and TCRdb's table has in-frame clones only and misses some. The sample includes over 120,000 clones, roughly 75% of them seen just once. Sequencing used PBMCs. Receptor source: a female donor in good health and CMV-seronegative. Both conserved end residues are part of each CDR3. Each record gives: clone size, V gene, D gene, CDR3 length, J gene, CDR3 DNA, CDR3 protein. D genes are given only for firm matches. The size of a clone is reported for some rows only, either as once, few or many, or as a class for expanded clones.

size: NA; V: TRBV7-9; D: TRBD1; length: 15; J: TRBJ1-1; DNA: TGTGCCAGCAGCTTCGGTGCAGGGGGCGACACTGAAGCTTTCTTT; CDR3: CASSFGAGGDTEAFF
size: NA; V: TRBV7-2; D: NA; length: 14; J: TRBJ2-1; DNA: TGTGCCAGCAGCCTAAATCGGGATTACAATGAGCAGTTCTTC; CDR3: CASSLNRDYNEQFF
size: NA; V: TRBV4-2; D: TRBD2; length: 18; J: TRBJ2-7; DNA: TGTGCCAGCAGCCAAGATCTTCTTGAGCGGGGGATGACCTACGAGCAGTACTTC; CDR3: CASSQDLLERGMTYEQYF
size: NA; V: TRBV30; D: TRBD2; length: 14; J: TRBJ2-1; DNA: TGTGCCTGGAGCGGGACTAGCGTCCTCAATGAGCAGTTCTTC; CDR3: CAWSGTSVLNEQFF
size: NA; V: TRBV4-1; D: NA; length: 15; J: TRBJ1-2; DNA: TGCGCCAGCAGCCAAGGGCCAGCGACGGGGGATGGCTACACCTTC; CDR3: CASSQGPATGDGYTF
size: NA; V: TRBV4-2; D: TRBD1; length: 14; J: TRBJ2-3; DNA: TGTGCCAGCAGCCCACAGGGGAACACAGATACGCAGTATTTT; CDR3: CASSPQGNTDTQYF
size: once; V: TRBV9; D: NA; length: 15; J: TRBJ1-2; DNA: TGTGCCAGCAGCGAAGGGGGGGCCCAGGGCTATGGCTACACCTTC; CDR3: CASSEGGAQGYGYTF
size: NA; V: TRBV6-6; D: TRBD1; length: 13; J: TRBJ2-5; DNA: TGTGCCAGCAAGCAGGGGGTCTGGGAGACCCAGTACTTC; CDR3: CASKQGVWETQYF
size: NA; V: TRBV27; D: NA; length: 15; J: TRBJ1-5; DNA: TGTGCCAGCAGTTTATCTCCGGGGACAACGGAGCCCCAGCATTTT; CDR3: CASSLSPGTTEPQHF
size: NA; V: TRBV7-9; D: NA; length: 13; J: TRBJ1-2; DNA: TGTGCCAGCAGCTTAGACCAGGGATATGGCTACACCTTC; CDR3: CASSLDQGYGYTF
size: NA; V: TRBV6-7; D: NA; length: 14; J: TRBJ2-1; DNA: TGTGCCAAACAGGAGGGGAGCTCCTACAATGAGCAGTTCTTC; CDR3: CAKQEGSSYNEQFF
size: NA; V: TRBV9; D: TRBD1; length: 15; J: TRBJ1-3; DNA: TGTGCCAGCAGCGCACAGGGGGACTCTGGAAACACCATATATTTT; CDR3: CASSAQGDSGNTIYF
size: NA; V: TRBV7-6; D: TRBD1; length: 16; J: TRBJ2-7; DNA: TGTGCCAGCAGCTTAGCCCCCTCCGGACAGGGAATCGAGCAGTACTTC; CDR3: CASSLAPSGQGIEQYF
size: NA; V: TRBV5-4; D: TRBD1; length: 13; J: TRBJ1-2; DNA: TGTGCCAGCAGCCAGGGACAGGACTATGGCTACACCTTC; CDR3: CASSQGQDYGYTF
size: few; V: TRBV4-2; D: NA; length: 15; J: TRBJ1-1; DNA: TGTGCCAGCAGCCAAGAGAGGGGGACGAACACTGAAGCTTTCTTT; CDR3: CASSQERGTNTEAFF
size: NA; V: TRBV14; D: NA; length: 15; J: TRBJ2-7; DNA: TGTGCCAGCAGCCAAGGGTCGAGCAGGGCCTACGAGCAGTACTTC; CDR3: CASSQGSSRAYEQYF
size: NA; V: TRBV7-9; D: NA; length: 14; J: TRBJ2-7; DNA: TGTGCCAGCAGCTCAACACCAACCTCCTACGAGCAGTACTTC; CDR3: CASSSTPTSYEQYF
size: NA; V: TRBV2; D: NA; length: 14; J: TRBJ2-7; DNA: TGTGCCAGCAGTGACCAGAGGCCCGGCTACGAGCAGTACTTC; CDR3: CASSDQRPGYEQYF